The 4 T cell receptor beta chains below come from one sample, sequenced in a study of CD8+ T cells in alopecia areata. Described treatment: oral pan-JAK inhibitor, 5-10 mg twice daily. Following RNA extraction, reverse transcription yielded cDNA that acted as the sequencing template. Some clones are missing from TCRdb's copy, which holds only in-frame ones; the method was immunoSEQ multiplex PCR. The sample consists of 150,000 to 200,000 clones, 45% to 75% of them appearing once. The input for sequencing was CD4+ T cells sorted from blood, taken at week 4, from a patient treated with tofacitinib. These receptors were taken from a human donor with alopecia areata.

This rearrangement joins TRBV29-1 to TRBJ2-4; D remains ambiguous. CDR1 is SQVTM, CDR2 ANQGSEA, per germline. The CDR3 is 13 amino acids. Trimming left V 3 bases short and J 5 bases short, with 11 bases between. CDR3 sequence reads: CSVDGPIENIQYF. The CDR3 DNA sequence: TGCAGCGTTGACGGACCCATCGAAAACATTCAGTACTTC.

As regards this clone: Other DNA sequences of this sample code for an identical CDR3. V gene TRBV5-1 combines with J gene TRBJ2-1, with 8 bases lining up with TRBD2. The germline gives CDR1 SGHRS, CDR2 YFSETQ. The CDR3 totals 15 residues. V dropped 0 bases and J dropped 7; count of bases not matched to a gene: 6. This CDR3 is CASSLDSGGWNEQFF. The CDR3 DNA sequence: TGCGCCAGCAGCTTGGACAGCGGGGGATGGAATGAGCAGTTCTTC. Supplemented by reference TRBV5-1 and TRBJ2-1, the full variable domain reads KAGVTQTPRYLIKTRGQQVTLSCSPISGHRSVSWYQQTPGQGLQFLFEYFSETQRNKGNFPGRFSGRQFSNSRSEMNVSTLELGDSALYLCASSLDSGGWNEQFFGPGTRLTVL.

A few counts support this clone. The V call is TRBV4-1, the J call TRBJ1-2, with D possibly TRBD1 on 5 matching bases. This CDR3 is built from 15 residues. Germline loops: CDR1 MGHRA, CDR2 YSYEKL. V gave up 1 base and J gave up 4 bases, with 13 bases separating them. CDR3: CASSQGKGSSYGYTF. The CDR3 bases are TGCGCCAGCAGCCAAGGCAAGGGGTCAAGCTATGGCTACACCTTC.

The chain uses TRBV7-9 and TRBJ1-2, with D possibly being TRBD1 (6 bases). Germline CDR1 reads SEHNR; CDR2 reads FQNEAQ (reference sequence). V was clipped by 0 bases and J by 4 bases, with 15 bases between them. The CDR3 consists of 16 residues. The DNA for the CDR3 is TGTGCCAGCAGCTTAGCTGCCGGGACATCCTCCTATGGCTACACCTTC. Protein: CASSLAAGTSSYGYTF.